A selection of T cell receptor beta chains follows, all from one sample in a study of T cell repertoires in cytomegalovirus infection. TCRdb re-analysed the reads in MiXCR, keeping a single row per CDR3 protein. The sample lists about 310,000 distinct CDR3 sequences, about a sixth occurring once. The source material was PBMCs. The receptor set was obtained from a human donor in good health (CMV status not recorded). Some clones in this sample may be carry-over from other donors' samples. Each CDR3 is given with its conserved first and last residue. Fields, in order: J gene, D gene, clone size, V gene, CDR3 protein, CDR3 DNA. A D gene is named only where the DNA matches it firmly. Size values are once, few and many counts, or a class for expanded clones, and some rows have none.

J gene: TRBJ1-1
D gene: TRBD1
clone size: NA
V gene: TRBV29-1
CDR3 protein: CSVMGQENTEAFF
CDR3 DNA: TGCAGCGTCATGGGACAGGAGAACACTGAAGCTTTCTTT

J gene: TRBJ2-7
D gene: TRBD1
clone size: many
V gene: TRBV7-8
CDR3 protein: CASSRDRGDYEQYF
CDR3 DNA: TGTGCCAGCAGCCGAGACAGGGGAGACTACGAGCAGTACTTC

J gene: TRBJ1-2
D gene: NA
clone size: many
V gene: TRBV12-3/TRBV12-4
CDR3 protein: CATNAGRNYGYTF
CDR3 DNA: TGTGCCACTAATGCAGGCCGAAACTATGGCTACACCTTC

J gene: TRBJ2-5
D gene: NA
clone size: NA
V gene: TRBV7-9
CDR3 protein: CASSFGGSLVYTQYF
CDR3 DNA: TGTGCCAGCAGCTTCGGTGGTAGCCTTGTATATACCCAGTACTTC

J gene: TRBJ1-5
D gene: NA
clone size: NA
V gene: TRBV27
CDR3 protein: CASSSRDSQPQHF
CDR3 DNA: TGTGCCAGCAGCTCCAGAGACAGTCAGCCCCAGCATTTT

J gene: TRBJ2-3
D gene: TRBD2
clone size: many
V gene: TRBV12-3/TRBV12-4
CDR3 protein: CASRTSGAVTTRPDTQYF
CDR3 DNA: TGTGCCAGCAGGACTAGCGGGGCGGTCACCACAAGGCCAGATACGCAGTATTTT

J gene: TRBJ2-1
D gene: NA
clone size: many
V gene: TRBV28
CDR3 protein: CASSYLSQGYNEQFF
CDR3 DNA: TGTGCCAGCAGCTACCTCTCCCAGGGGTACAATGAGCAGTTCTTC

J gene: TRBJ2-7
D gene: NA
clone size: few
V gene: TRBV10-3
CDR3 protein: CAINERVGSYEQYF
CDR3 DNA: TGTGCCATCAACGAGCGAGTAGGGTCCTACGAGCAGTACTTC

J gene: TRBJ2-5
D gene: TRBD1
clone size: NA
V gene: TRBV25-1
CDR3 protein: CASSPTDRVQTQYF
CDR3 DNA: TGTGCCAGCAGTCCAACAGACAGGGTCCAGACCCAGTACTTC

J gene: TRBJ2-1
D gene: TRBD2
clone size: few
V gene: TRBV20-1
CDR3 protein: CSAPLAGYNEQFF
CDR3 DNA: TGCAGTGCCCCCCTAGCGGGGTACAATGAGCAGTTCTTC

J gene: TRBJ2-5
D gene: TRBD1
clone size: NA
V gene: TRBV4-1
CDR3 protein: CASSLGTGVQETQYF
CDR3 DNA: TGCGCCAGCAGCCTGGGGACAGGGGTGCAAGAGACCCAGTACTTC

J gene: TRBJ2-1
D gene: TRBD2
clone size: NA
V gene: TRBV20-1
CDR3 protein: CSAGQTSGGPNEQFF
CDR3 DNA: TGCAGTGCTGGCCAGACTAGCGGGGGGCCCAATGAGCAGTTCTTC

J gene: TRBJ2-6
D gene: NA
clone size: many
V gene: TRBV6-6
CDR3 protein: CASSPAGGANVLTF
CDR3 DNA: TGTGCCAGCAGTCCAGCCGGGGGAGCCAACGTCCTGACTTTC